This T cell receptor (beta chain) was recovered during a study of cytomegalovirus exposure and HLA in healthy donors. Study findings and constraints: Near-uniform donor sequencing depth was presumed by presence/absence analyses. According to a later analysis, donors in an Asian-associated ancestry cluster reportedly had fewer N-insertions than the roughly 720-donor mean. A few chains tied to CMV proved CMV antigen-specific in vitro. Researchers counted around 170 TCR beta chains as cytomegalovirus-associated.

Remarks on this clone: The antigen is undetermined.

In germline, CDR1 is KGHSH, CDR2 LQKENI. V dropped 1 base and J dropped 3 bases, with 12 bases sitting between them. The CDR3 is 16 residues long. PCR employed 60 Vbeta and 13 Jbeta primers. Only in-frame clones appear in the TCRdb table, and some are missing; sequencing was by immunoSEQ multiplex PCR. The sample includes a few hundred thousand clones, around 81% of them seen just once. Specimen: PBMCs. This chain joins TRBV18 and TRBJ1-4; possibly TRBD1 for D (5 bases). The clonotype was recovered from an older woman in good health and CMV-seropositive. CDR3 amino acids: CASSPRMGGSNEKLFF. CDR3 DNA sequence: TGTGCCAGCTCACCACGGATGGGGGGATCTAATGAAAAACTGTTTTTT.